The TCR beta chain under discussion was sequenced for a study of T cells in Graves' hyperthyroidism and ophthalmopathy. Regarding the study as a whole: For ophthalmopathy, model prediction preceded onset by a median about six months. A model of 13 V-J pairs discriminated ophthalmopathy from stable hyperthyroidism.

Those patients with uncontrolled infection, other autoimmune disease, pregnancy or lactation were excluded. Diagnostic assessment was based on clinical symptoms, serum thyroxine and TRAb, thyroid ultrasound and orbital computed tomography. The length of the CDR3 is 17 residues. Germline V CDR1 and CDR2: SEHNR, FQNEAQ (reference sequence). Trimming took off 1 base at V and 3 bases at J, with 17 bases between the two ends. This clonotype has a handful of counts. Its matching antigen is unknown. RNA transcripts provided the source from which TCR beta CDR3 regions were amplified. HTBI primers were used for first-round RT-PCR of the TCR CDR3. TCRdb re-called the multiplex PCR reads with MiXCR, one entry per CDR3 protein. The sample lists a few hundred thousand distinct CDR3 sequences; 25% were seen once.

This clonotype originated in a middle-aged man with Graves' hyperthyroidism. The chain is built from TRBV7-9 and TRBJ2-3; maybe TRBD2 (6 bases). Sequenced material: blood. The CDR3 nucleotides read TGTGCCAGCAGCTTAGATTCTTCAAATCGGGGGACAGATACGCAGTATTTT. As protein: CASSLDSSNRGTDTQYF.